A single sample gave rise to the 12 T cell receptor beta chains below, sequenced in a study of cytomegalovirus exposure and HLA in healthy donors. Amplification used 60 Vbeta primers and 13 Jbeta primers. Assay used: immunoSEQ multiplex PCR; TCRdb lists only in-frame clones, some missing. The data show around 220,000 clones, with about 75% seen just once and 1.5% to 2% held by the top ten. Sequencing was carried out using PBMCs. Receptor source: a young man in good health and CMV-seronegative.

The chain combines TRBV4-3 with TRBJ2-4; 10 nucleotides line up with TRBD1. Germline CDR1 LGHNA, CDR2 YSLEER. This CDR3 is built from 17 residues. The V segment lost 1 base and the J segment 9 bases; nucleotides outside the gene matches: 12. CDR3 sequence (DNA): TGCGCCAGCAGCCAAGGGACAGGGGGGAGAGAAGATGGCATTCAGTACTTC. It translates to CASSQGTGGREDGIQYF.

The V and J genes are TRBV5-6 and TRBJ1-5; weak D call: TRBD1 (6 bases). V shed 3 bases and J shed 3 bases, with 13 bases lying between them. The CDR3 length is 15 residues. Per germline, CDR1 SGHDT and CDR2 YYEEEE. The CDR3 DNA reads as TGTGCCAGCAGCTCGACAGGTAGGGCCAATCAGCCCCAGCATTTT. Translation: CASSSTGRANQPQHF.

The chain employs TRBV9 and TRBJ1-2; D remains unclear. Germline loops: CDR1 SGDLS, CDR2 YYNGEE. The CDR3 runs to 14 residues. Trimming cost V 1 base and J 2 bases, with 9 bases left between them. The chain's CDR3 is CASSVSTGNYGYTF. In nucleotides, the CDR3 is TGTGCCAGCAGCGTATCAACCGGGAACTATGGCTACACCTTC.

This clone occurred a few times. This chain connects TRBV7-3 to TRBJ2-3, with 9 bases that match TRBD2. CDR3 length: 15 amino acids. CDR1 and CDR2 (germline): SGHTA, FQGTGA. Trimming took 2 bases from V and 5 from J; bases not matched to a gene: 5. The CDR3, as DNA: TGTGCCAGCAGCTTATTTGCGGGGGGGGAAGATACGCAGTATTTT. It is translated as CASSLFAGGEDTQYF.

V and J are TRBV5-8 and TRBJ1-4; possible D gene TRBD1, 5 bases. This CDR3 has 15 residues. The germline V gene encodes CDR1 SGHTS and CDR2 YDEGEE. V lost 9 bases and J lost 0, with 15 bases in between. CDR3 bases: TGTGCCAACCAGCAGGGCACAGCAACTAATGAAAAACTGTTTTTT. This translates into CANQQGTATNEKLFF.

The J gene is TRBJ1-1, the V gene TRBV30; 7 positions match TRBD1. The CDR3 loop spans 13 amino acids. Germline V gene data show CDR1 as GTSNPN and CDR2 as SVGIG (reference sequence). J gave up 4 bases and V 3 bases, and 5 bases lay outside the gene matches. The CDR3 sequence: CAWSLTGVTEAFF. The CDR3 coding sequence is TGTGCCTGGAGCCTTACAGGGGTCACTGAAGCTTTCTTT.

The CDR3 DNA sequence: TGTGCCAGCAGCTTGCCAGGGGCGGGGGGGGCAGATACGCAGTATTTT. As protein: CASSLPGAGGADTQYF. This chain links TRBV5-6 with TRBJ2-3; TRBD2 agrees at 9 bases. CDR1 and CDR2 (germline): SGHDT, YYEEEE. The junction had 7 bases not matched to a gene; V was cut back by 1 base and J by 4 bases. CDR3 length: 16 residues.

The chain carries TRBV18 and TRBJ1-2; TRBD1 is a possible D gene (5 bases). From germline, CDR1 is KGHSH and CDR2 LQKENI. Between the trimmed V and J ends, which lost 0 bases and 4 bases, there was a span of 6 bases. There are 13 residues in the CDR3. The CDR3 region has the DNA TGTGCCAGCTCACCACCAAGGGGCTATGGCTACACCTTC. It codes for CASSPPRGYGYTF.

The chain joins TRBV2 to TRBJ1-5; D not certain. Between the trimmed V and J ends, which lost 6 bases and 3 bases, there was a span of 6 bases. CDR1 is SNHLY, CDR2 FYNNEI, per germline. This CDR3 region has 12 residues. The CDR3 spells CASREYNQPQHF. In nucleotides, the CDR3 is TGTGCCAGCAGAGAGTACAATCAGCCCCAGCATTTT.

This clone showed up many times. The chain is built from TRBV7-9 and TRBJ2-1, with D perhaps TRBD2 (5 bases). Germline loops: CDR1 SEHNR, CDR2 FQNEAQ (reference sequence). V lost 0 bases and J 5 bases, leaving 14 bases between the germline ends. The CDR3 extends over 16 amino acids. The CDR3 coding sequence is TGTGCCAGCAGCTTAGCGACCCGAGCGGCAGACAATGAGCAGTTCTTC. Its translation is CASSLATRAADNEQFF. The full variable domain, in which reference TRBV7-9 and TRBJ2-1 provide the parts outside the CDR3, is DTGVSQNPRHKITKRGQNVTFRCDPISEHNRLYWYRQTLGQGPEFLTYFQNEAQLEKSRLLSDRFSAERPKGSFSTLEIQRTEQGDSAMYLCASSLATRAADNEQFFGPGTRLTVL.

Only one count was recorded for this clone. The chain employs TRBV19 and TRBJ1-4; TRBD1 is a possible D gene (6 bases). V lost 5 bases and J 6 bases, leaving 13 bases between the germline ends. This CDR3 has 14 residues. The germline CDR1 and CDR2 sequences are LNHDA and SQIVND (reference sequence). CDR3 DNA sequence: TGTGCCAGTAGTCGCACCGCAGGGGATGAAAAACTGTTTTTT. Residues: CASSRTAGDEKLFF.

The V gene is TRBV4-2, the J gene TRBJ2-3; D possibly corresponds to TRBD1 (6 bases). The CDR3 is made up of 17 amino acids. V lost 4 bases to trimming and J lost 4 bases, with 21 bases between them. Germline V gene data show CDR1 as LGHNA and CDR2 as YNFKEQ. CDR3 residues: CASSPQGAGVSADTQYF. DNA of the CDR3: TGTGCCAGCAGCCCCCAAGGAGCAGGGGTGTCTGCAGATACGCAGTATTTT.